This TCR beta chain emerged from a study of cytomegalovirus exposure and HLA in healthy donors. Only one count was recorded for this clone. Its antigen is currently unknown. Study-wide results and caveats: Many donors shared some public TCRs, even though most TCR sequences were rare. An assumption of roughly uniform sequencing depth across donors underlay the presence/absence analyses. The study carried out a later analysis of TCR beta sequences. It associated 15,000 to 20,000 of them with specific HLA alleles at a false discovery rate of 0.05. According to the study, approximately 150 TCR beta chains were cytomegalovirus-associated.

CDR3 length equals 16 residues. CDR1 LNHDA and CDR2 SQIVND come from the germline V gene (reference sequence). J gave up 2 bases and V 5 bases, and 6 bases lay outside the gene matches. Primers included in the PCR were 60 Vbeta and 13 Jbeta primers. Libraries were prepared by immunoSEQ multiplex PCR; TCRdb keeps only in-frame clonotypes and omits some of them. The sample records 120,000 or so clones, more than 65% being singletons. Sample: PBMCs. The TCR was taken from a man between 18 and 35 years old in good health and CMV-seropositive. The chain employs TRBV19 and TRBJ2-7; 13 nucleotides agree with TRBD2. In DNA form, the CDR3 reads TGTGCCAGTAGTTTATACGGGACTAGCGGGACCTACGAGCAGTACTTC. This codes for CASSLYGTSGTYEQYF. The complete variable domain, with remaining parts taken from reference TRBV19 and TRBJ2-7, reads DGGITQSPKYLFRKEGQNVTLSCEQNLNHDAMYWYRQDPGQGLRLIYYSQIVNDFQKGDIAEGYSVSREKKESFPLTVTSAQKNPTAFYLCASSLYGTSGTYEQYFGPGTRLTVT.